This T cell receptor beta chain stems from a study of T cell clonality in common variable immunodeficiency. Points from the study as a whole: Patient heterogeneity in the CVID cohort limited correlations between repertoire features and clinical complications.

This clone was counted ten times or more. The antigen is not known. The read stops 3 residues short of the end of the CDR3; the missing end is completed from the germline J gene. Heparinized whole blood, about 5 to 9 ml, came from each donor. Data came from immunoSEQ multiplex PCR; TCRdb stores just in-frame clones and leaves some out. This sample has about 37,000 clones, each found more than once. Germline V gene lookup returns CDR1 SGHNT and CDR2 YYREEE (reference sequence). With 0 bases removed from V and 2 bases from J, the gap between germline ends came to 13 bases. There are 16 residues in the CDR3.

This chain joins TRBV5-4 and TRBJ2-3; D might be TRBD1 (5 bases). The sample taken for sequencing was peripheral blood mononuclear cells. This TCR came from a person aged 18-69 years in good health. The CDR3 region is CASSLATAPVTDTQYF. CDR3 bases read: TGTGCCAGCAGCTTGGCGACAGCACCAGTCACAGATACG.